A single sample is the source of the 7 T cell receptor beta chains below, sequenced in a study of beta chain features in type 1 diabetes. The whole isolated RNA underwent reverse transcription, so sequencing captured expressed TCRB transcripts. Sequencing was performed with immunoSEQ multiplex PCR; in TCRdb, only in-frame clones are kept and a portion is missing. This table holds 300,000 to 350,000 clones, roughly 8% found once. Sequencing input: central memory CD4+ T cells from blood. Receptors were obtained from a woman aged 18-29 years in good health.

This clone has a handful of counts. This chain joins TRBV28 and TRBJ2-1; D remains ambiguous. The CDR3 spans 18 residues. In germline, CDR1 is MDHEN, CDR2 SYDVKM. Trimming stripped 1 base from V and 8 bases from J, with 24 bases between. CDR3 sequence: CASSLSGSPRAKLHEQFF. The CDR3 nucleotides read TGTGCCAGCAGTTTATCAGGTTCCCCTCGGGCGAAATTACATGAGCAGTTCTTC.

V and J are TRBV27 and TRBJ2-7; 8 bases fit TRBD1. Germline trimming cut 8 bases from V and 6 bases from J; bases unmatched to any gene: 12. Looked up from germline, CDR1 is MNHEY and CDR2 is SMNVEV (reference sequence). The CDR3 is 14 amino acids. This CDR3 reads CASARAGRGREQYF. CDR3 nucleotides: TGTGCCAGCGCCAGGGCCGGCAGGGGGCGCGAGCAGTACTTC.

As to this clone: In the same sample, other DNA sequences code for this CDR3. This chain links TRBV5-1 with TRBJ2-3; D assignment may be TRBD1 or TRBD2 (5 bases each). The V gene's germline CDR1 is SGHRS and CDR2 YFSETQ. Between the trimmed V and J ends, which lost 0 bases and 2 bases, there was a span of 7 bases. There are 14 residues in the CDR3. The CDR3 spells CASSLGGYTDTQYF. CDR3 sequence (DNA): TGCGCCAGCAGCTTGGGGGGGTACACAGATACGCAGTATTTT.

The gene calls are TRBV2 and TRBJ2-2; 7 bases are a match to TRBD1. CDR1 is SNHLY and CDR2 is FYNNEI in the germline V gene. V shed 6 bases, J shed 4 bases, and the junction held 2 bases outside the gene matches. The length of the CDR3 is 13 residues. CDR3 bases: TGTGCCAGCAGGCGGACAGGCACCGGGGAGCTGTTTTTT. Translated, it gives CASRRTGTGELFF.

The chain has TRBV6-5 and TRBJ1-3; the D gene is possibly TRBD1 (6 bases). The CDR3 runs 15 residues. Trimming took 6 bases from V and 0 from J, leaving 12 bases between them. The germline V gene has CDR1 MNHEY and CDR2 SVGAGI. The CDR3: CASRPGTTSGNTIYF. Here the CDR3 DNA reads TGTGCCAGCAGGCCCGGGACAACCTCTGGAAACACCATATATTTT.

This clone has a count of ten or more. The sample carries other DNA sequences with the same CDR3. The CDR3 sequence: CASSLLRDTQYF. In DNA, the CDR3 is TGTGCCAGCAGCTTATTGCGCGATACGCAGTATTTT. The rearrangement joins TRBV7-9 to TRBJ2-3; D is undetermined. Germline CDR1 is SEHNR and CDR2 is FQNEAQ (reference sequence). Trimming pared 2 bases from V and 6 bases from J, leaving 6 bases between. The CDR3 has 12 residues.

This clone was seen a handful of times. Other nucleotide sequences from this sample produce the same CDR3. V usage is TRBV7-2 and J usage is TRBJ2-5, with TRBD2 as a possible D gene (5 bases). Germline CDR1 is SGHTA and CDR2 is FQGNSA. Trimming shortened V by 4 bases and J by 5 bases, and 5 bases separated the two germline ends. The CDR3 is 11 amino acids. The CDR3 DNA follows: TGTGCCAGCAGCTCGGGGGAGACCCAGTACTTC. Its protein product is CASSSGETQYF.